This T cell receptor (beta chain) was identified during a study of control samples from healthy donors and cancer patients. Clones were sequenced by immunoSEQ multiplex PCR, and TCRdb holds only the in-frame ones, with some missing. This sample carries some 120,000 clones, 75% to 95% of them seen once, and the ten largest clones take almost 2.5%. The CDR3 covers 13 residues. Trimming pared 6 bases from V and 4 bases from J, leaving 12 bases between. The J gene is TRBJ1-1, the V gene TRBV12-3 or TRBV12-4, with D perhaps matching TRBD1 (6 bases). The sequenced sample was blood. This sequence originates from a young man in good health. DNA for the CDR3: TGTGCCAGCAGGGATACAGGGAGCACTGAAGCTTTCTTT. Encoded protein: CASRDTGSTEAFF.